A selection of T cell receptor beta chains follows, all from one sample in a study of blood T cell repertoires in COVID-19. Produced via immunoSEQ multiplex PCR; TCRdb's table is partial and in-frame only. The table lists more than 60,000 clones, around 90% of them singletons. Input material: peripheral blood. The receptors were sampled from a human donor in a cohort sampled during active COVID-19. Each CDR3 is given with its conserved first and last residue. A D gene is named only where the DNA matches it firmly. Clone size, where shown, is once, few, many, or a class for clones that have expanded.

TRBJ2-1	-	TRBD1	TRBV27	TGTGCCAGCAGGACACAGGGGGCAGGTAATGAGCAGTTCTTC	CASRTQGAGNEQFF
TRBJ1-6	-	-	TRBV3-1/TRBV3-2	TGTGCCAGCAGCCCAGGGGCTAATTCACCCCTCCACTTT	CASSPGANSPLHF
TRBJ1-3	-	-	TRBV9	TGTGCCAGCAGCGTAAGGGGAACCTCTGGAAACACCATATATTTT	CASSVRGTSGNTIYF
TRBJ2-5	-	-	TRBV7-9	TGTGCCAGCAGGTGGGCGGGGCCCGAAGAGACCCAGTACTTC	CASRWAGPEETQYF
TRBJ2-7	-	TRBD2	TRBV6-2/TRBV6-3	TGTGCCAGCAGTTACCGGCCTAGCGGGGGCCCTTCCTACGAGCAGTACTTC	CASSYRPSGGPSYEQYF
TRBJ2-2	-	-	TRBV2	TGTGCCAGCAGCGAGTACCGGACAGCGAACACCGGGGAGCTGTTTTTT	CASSEYRTANTGELFF
TRBJ2-7	-	-	TRBV27	TGTGCCAGCAGTTTAGGGTCAGGGGCCTCCTACGAGCAGTACTTC	CASSLGSGASYEQYF
TRBJ1-6	-	TRBD1	TRBV27	TGTGCCAGCAGTTCCGTAGACAGGGGGCTTTCACCCCTCCACTTT	CASSSVDRGLSPLHF
TRBJ2-5	-	-	TRBV5-1	TGCGCCAGCAGCTTGTTTGGGGGGGCCGGGGAGACCCAGTACTTC	CASSLFGGAGETQYF
TRBJ1-5	-	-	TRBV19	TGTGCCAGTAGTATAGGCAGAATCGGCAATCAGCCCCAGCATTTT	CASSIGRIGNQPQHF
TRBJ1-3	-	TRBD1	TRBV7-7	TGTGCCAGCAGCTCCGGGACAGGGTTCGGAAACACCATATATTTT	CASSSGTGFGNTIYF
TRBJ1-1	-	TRBD1	TRBV19	TGTGCCACCCAACACCCTGACAGGGGCGGGACTGAAGCTTTCTTT	CATQHPDRGGTEAFF
TRBJ1-1	-	-	TRBV3-1/TRBV3-2	TGTGCCAGCAGCCTCAACAGGGCCTCGGAAGCTTTCTTT	CASSLNRASEAFF
TRBJ1-1	-	TRBD1	TRBV6-5	TGTGCCAGCAGTTATGGCTCAGGGGGATCGAGCACTGAAGCTTTCTTT	CASSYGSGGSSTEAFF
TRBJ2-7	once	-	TRBV14	TGTGCCAGCAGCCGCCGAGGAAGCTACGAGCAGTACTTC	CASSRRGSYEQYF
TRBJ1-5	-	-	TRBV21-1	TGTGCCGGCGGTGCGGGACAGGGGGCAACGAGCAATCAGCCCCAGCATTTT	CAGGAGQGATSNQPQHF
TRBJ2-1	-	-	TRBV5-4	TGTGCCAGCAGCCGACAGAGGAATGAGCAGTTCTTC	CASSRQRNEQFF
TRBJ2-5	-	TRBD1	TRBV30	TGTGCCTGGAGTGCCTCGGGGACAGGGGGTTTCGCCCAGTACTTC	CAWSASGTGGFAQYF